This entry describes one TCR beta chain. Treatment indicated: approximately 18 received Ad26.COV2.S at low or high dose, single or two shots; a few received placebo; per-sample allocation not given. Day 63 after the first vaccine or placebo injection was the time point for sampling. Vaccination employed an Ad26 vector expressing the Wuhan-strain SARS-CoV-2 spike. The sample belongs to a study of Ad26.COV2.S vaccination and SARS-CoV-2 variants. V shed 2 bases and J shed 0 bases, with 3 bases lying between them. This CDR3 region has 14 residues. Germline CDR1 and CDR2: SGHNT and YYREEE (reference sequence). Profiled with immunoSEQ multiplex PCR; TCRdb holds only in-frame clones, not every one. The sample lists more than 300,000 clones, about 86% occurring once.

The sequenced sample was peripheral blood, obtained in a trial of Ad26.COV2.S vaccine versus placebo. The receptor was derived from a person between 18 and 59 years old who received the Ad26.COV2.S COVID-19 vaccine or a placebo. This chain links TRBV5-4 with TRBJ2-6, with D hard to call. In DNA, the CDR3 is TGTGCCAGCAGCTTTCCCTCTGGGGCCAACGTCCTGACTTTC. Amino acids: CASSFPSGANVLTF.